This T cell receptor beta chain emerged from a study of shared clonotypes between healthy human individuals. Study-wide points: Sorted-subset sequencing was shown by rarefaction to be incomplete despite large depth. When compared with the clonotypes that were shared by all four sorted-subset donors, the non-shared clonotypes turned out to have lower generation probabilities. Generally, estimated richness proved larger in naive subsets than it did in memory subsets.

About this clone: Its antigen is not identified.

Positive CCR7 selection of CD45RO-negative cells yielded the naive CD8 cells, and terminally differentiated effector memory CD45RA+ cells were excluded. The donors, all of them Caucasian adults, lived in Nashville, Tennessee. Generated by immunoSEQ multiplex PCR, the TCRdb table keeps only in-frame clones and is missing some. The data show about 2.1 million clones, about 93% seen once. Trimming removed 1 base from V and 4 bases from J, with 7 bases in between. This CDR3 has 14 amino acids. The germline gives CDR1 SSHAT, CDR2 FNYEAQ (reference sequence). The J gene is TRBJ2-2, the V gene TRBV7-7, with D hard to call. The sample consisted of naive CD8+ T cells from PBMCs. This TCR was recovered from a man between 18 and 35 years old in good health. Some clones in this sample may be carry-over from other donors' samples. The DNA for the CDR3 is TGTGCCAGCAGCTTAGACTGGTCCACCGGGGAGCTGTTTTTT. Translated: CASSLDWSTGELFF.